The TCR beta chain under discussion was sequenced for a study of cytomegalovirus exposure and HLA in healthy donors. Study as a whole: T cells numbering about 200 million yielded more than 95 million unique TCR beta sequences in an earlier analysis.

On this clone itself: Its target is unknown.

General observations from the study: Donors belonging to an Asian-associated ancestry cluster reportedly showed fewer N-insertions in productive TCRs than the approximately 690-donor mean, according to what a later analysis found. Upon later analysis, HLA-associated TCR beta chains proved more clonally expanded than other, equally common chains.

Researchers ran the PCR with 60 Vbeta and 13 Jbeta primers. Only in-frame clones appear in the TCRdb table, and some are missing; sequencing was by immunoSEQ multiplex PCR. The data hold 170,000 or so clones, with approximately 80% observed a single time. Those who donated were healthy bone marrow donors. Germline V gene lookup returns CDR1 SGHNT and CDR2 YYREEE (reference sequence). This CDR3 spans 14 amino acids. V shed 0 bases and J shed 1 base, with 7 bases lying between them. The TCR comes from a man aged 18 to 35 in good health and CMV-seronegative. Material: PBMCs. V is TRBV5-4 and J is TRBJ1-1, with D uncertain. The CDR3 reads CASSLVPGNTEAFF. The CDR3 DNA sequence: TGTGCCAGCAGCTTGGTACCAGGGAACACTGAAGCTTTCTTT. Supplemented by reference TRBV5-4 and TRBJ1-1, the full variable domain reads ETGVTQSPTHLIKTRGQQVTLRCSSQSGHNTVSWYQQALGQGPQFIFQYYREEENGRGNFPPRFSGLQFPNYSSELNVNALELDDSALYLCASSLVPGNTEAFFGQGTRLTVV.